The 15 T cell receptor beta chains reported below all come from one sample, sequenced in a study of blood T cells in healthy people across ages (dated by TCRdb to between 2014 and 2017). Libraries were constructed by 5' RACE. Instrument used: Illumina HiSeq 2500. A second PCR of roughly 7 to 11 cycles was run with a J-beta primer mix and a sample-barcoded 5' primer. TCRdb's own reprocessing of the public reads used fastp at Q25 and MiXCR and kept productive beta chains. Here each entry gathers all rows of one CDR3 protein and keeps the most common genes and DNA. The sample includes roughly 730,000 distinct CDR3 sequences, with just over 55% observed a single time. About a quarter of the sample lies in the top ten. The sequenced sample was blood. These receptors were collected from a man aged 40-55 years in good health.

V is TRBV5-5 and J is TRBJ2-4; D unclear. CDR1 is SGHKS and CDR2 is YYEKEE in the germline V gene (reference sequence). The germline V and J ends were trimmed by 4 bases and 0 bases, with 14 bases remaining between them. There are 16 residues in the CDR3. The CDR3 reads CASSPSSGLAKNIQYF. Written as DNA, the CDR3 is TGTGCCAGCAGCCCCTCGTCGGGTCTAGCCAAAAACATTCAGTACTTC.

Details on this clonotype: Because the CDR3 is missing its conserved closing phenylalanine or tryptophan, this is likely a read error. The gene calls are TRBV2 and TRBJ1-6; tentative D call: TRBD1 (5 bases). Trimming cost V 0 bases and J 10 bases, with 25 bases left between them. Germline V lookup: CDR1 SNHLY, CDR2 FYNNEI. The CDR3 covers 19 residues. In DNA, the CDR3 is TGTGCCAGCAGTGAAGCGCTTTTTTATAGGGGATCAGTAGGGTCACCCCTCCACCTT. This translates into CASSEALFYRGSVGSPLHL.

This clonotype was found a few times. This chain uses TRBV5-6 with TRBJ2-3; TRBD1 matches 8 bases. Germline V lookup: CDR1 SGHDT, CDR2 YYEEEE. CDR3 length: 17 residues. The trim removed 6 bases at V and 2 bases at J, leaving 14 bases unmatched. The CDR3 sequence is CASTALLDRVSTDTQYF. The CDR3 DNA follows: TGTGCCAGCACCGCCCTACTGGACAGGGTGTCCACAGATACGCAGTATTTT.

The chain is built from TRBV7-2 and TRBJ2-5; D unclear. The J call may be faulty, since TRBJ2-7 better matches the DNA end. The CDR3 runs to 14 residues. Germline CDR1 is SGHTA and CDR2 is FQGNSA. CDR3 DNA: TGTGCCAGCAGCTTAGGCGGTTATCAGTACGAGCAGTACTTC. Translating gives CASSLGGYQYEQYF.

The rearrangement links TRBV6-1 to TRBJ2-3, with D unresolved. Germline V gene sequence: CDR1 MNHNS, CDR2 SASEGT. Trimming left V 3 bases short and J 3 bases short, with 10 bases between. This CDR3 has 14 amino acids. The CDR3 sequence is CASSDMGLTDTQYF. As DNA, the CDR3 is TGTGCCAGCAGTGATATGGGTTTGACAGATACGCAGTATTTT.

CDR3 in DNA: TGTGCCAGCAGCGATCGTGCCGTGGAGACCCAGTACTTC. Its translation is CASSDRAVETQYF. The rearrangement links TRBV28 to TRBJ2-5, with no clear D. Between the trimmed V and J ends, which lost 6 bases and 5 bases, there was a span of 13 bases. This CDR3 is built from 13 residues. CDR1 is MDHEN, CDR2 SYDVKM, per germline. Filled out from reference TRBV28 and TRBJ2-5, the complete variable domain reads DVKVTQSSRYLVKRTGEKVFLECVQDMDHENMFWYRQDPGLGLRLIYFSYDVKMKEKGDIPEGYSVSREKKERFSLILESASTNQTSMYLCASSDRAVETQYFGPGTRLLVL.

The table lists this clonotype with a few counts. The rearrangement uses TRBV6-5 and TRBJ2-7, with 7 bases matching TRBD2. V lost 0 bases to trimming and J lost 2 bases; unmatched junction nucleotides: 4. Germline loops: CDR1 MNHEY, CDR2 SVGAGI. There are 15 residues in the CDR3. CDR3 sequence reads: CASSYSGGLAYEQYF. The CDR3 DNA follows: TGTGCCAGCAGTTACTCCGGGGGGTTGGCCTACGAGCAGTACTTC.

The chain carries TRBV10-3 and TRBJ1-5; D gene ambiguous. CDR1 and CDR2 (germline): ENHRY, SYGVKD. V lost 4 bases and J lost 6, with 10 bases in between. This CDR3 region has 13 residues. The CDR3 bases are TGTGCCATCAGTGCTGTGGATAGTCAGCCCCAGCATTTT. This encodes CAISAVDSQPQHF.

This clonotype has more than one count but fewer than ten. The chain employs TRBV12-3 or TRBV12-4 and TRBJ1-2; TRBD1 might be the D (5 bases). CDR3 length: 12 residues. V was pared by 7 bases and J by 7 bases, with 13 bases between. Here the CDR3 reads CASKGGVRGYTF. The CDR3 DNA sequence: TGTGCCAGCAAGGGAGGGGTCCGTGGCTACACCTTC.

The V call is TRBV6-5, the J call TRBJ2-7; D remains ambiguous. V lost 6 bases to trimming and J lost 2 bases, with 11 bases between them. Germline CDR1 reads MNHEY; CDR2 reads SVGAGI. The CDR3 is made up of 13 amino acids. The CDR3 is CASSSAATYEQYF. CDR3 nucleotides: TGTGCCAGCAGCTCGGCGGCAACCTACGAGCAGTACTTC.

This clonotype was detected only a few times. The V gene is TRBV6-6, the J gene TRBJ2-7, with TRBD1 as a possible D gene (6 bases). The ends were cut back, 5 bases at V and 1 base at J, with 12 bases in the middle. This CDR3 region has 14 residues. The germline V gene encodes CDR1 MNHNY and CDR2 SVGAGI (reference sequence). CDR3 sequence: CASSVRDTSYEQYF. The DNA of the CDR3 is TGTGCCAGCAGTGTCCGGGACACATCCTACGAGCAGTACTTC.

A few counts support this clonotype. The genes are TRBV10-3 and TRBJ1-4, with no clear D. The CDR3 loop spans 15 amino acids. Trimming shortened V by 0 bases and J by 5 bases, and 10 bases separated the two germline ends. Germline CDR1 ENHRY, CDR2 SYGVKD. This CDR3 is CAISESVGGNEKLFF. The CDR3 nucleotides read TGTGCCATCAGTGAGTCGGTGGGAGGAAATGAAAAACTGTTTTTT.

V usage is TRBV30 and J usage is TRBJ2-4; 12 bases map to TRBD2. V lost 2 bases and J lost 0; bases outside the gene matches: 8. The length of the CDR3 is 18 residues. Germline-derived CDR1 and CDR2 are GTSNPN and SVGIG (reference sequence). The CDR3 DNA reads TGTGCCTGGAGTCTCCCTAGCGGGGGGGCTATAGCCAAAAACATTCAGTACTTC. Translating gives CAWSLPSGGAIAKNIQYF.

Worth noting for this clonotype: A read error may be the cause here, since a much bigger clone is one base away. CDR3 in DNA: TGTGCCATCAGGGATGGCGAGACCCAGTACTTC. It translates to CAIRDGETQYF. The V gene is TRBV6-1, the J gene TRBJ2-7; D perhaps matches TRBD1 (5 bases). The DNA end is more similar to TRBJ2-5, so the J call may be wrong. The CDR3 is 11 amino acids. Germline-derived CDR1 and CDR2 are MNHNS and SASEGT.

The chain joins TRBV6-2 or TRBV6-3 to TRBJ1-2, with D maybe TRBD1 (5 bases). This CDR3 has 13 amino acids. Germline V gives CDR1 MNHEY, CDR2 SVGEGT. The V end lost 2 bases, the J end lost 2 bases, and 6 bases lay between the germline ends. CDR3 protein: CASSYDSNYGYTF. In nucleotides, the CDR3 is TGTGCCAGCAGTTACGACAGCAACTATGGCTACACCTTC.